This TCR beta chain is drawn from a study of sequential checkpoint blockade in melanoma. About the research overall: TCRbeta immunosequencing was performed on DNA from around 96 pretreatment melanoma tumor samples. Study results and limitations: Clinical benefit was about 30 times likelier when tumor T-cell fraction and clonality increased. Tumor T-cell fraction and clonality correlated with PD-L1 and CD8+ counts.

The CDR3 totals 13 residues. Germline V gene data show CDR1 as KGHSH and CDR2 as LQKENI. V was trimmed by 8 bases and J by 4 bases, leaving 14 bases between them. Sequencing used immunoSEQ multiplex PCR; TCRdb keeps in-frame clones, though not all of them. Among approximately 13,000 clones listed, roughly a quarter were seen once. Treatment of the sample: randomized to nivolumab then ipilimumab (arm A) or the reverse (arm B). This clone was seen only once. Its antigen is unidentified. The chain carries TRBV18 and TRBJ1-2, with D perhaps TRBD1 (6 bases). This receptor was identified in a human donor with melanoma. Here the sequenced sample was tumor tissue (inferred from file names), taken from a patient given nivolumab and ipilimumab in sequence. The CDR3 DNA is TGTGCCAGCCCGCGGGGGCGCGTCTATGGCTACACCTTC. Its translation: CASPRGRVYGYTF.